These 30 T cell receptor beta chains came from one sample sequenced in a study of T cell changes during pregnancy in multiple sclerosis. Libraries were prepared by immunoSEQ multiplex PCR; TCRdb keeps only in-frame clonotypes and omits some of them. The table has 90,000 to 130,000 clones, roughly 92% seen once. The specimen comprised peripheral blood, sampled in the third trimester of pregnancy. The receptors originated from a female donor with multiple sclerosis, enrolled in a pregnancy study.

The V and J genes are TRBV6-5 and TRBJ2-3; the match to TRBD1 covers 11 bases. Looked up from germline, CDR1 is MNHEY and CDR2 is SVGAGI. Germline trimming cut 2 bases from V and 6 bases from J; bases unmatched to any gene: 4. This CDR3 region has 15 residues. The CDR3, as DNA: TGTGCCAGCAGTTACGAGGGACAGGGGGAGGATACGCAGTATTTT. This gives the protein CASSYEGQGEDTQYF.

To note about this clone: A read error may produce the germline difference seen at one junction end. The V gene is TRBV6-5, the J gene TRBJ1-5; D is uncertain. CDR1 MNHEY and CDR2 SVGAGI come from the germline V gene. The CDR3 covers 14 residues. CDR3 coding DNA: TGTGCCAGCAGTTACACGGTTAGCGATCAGCCCCAGCATTTT. It translates to CASSYTVSDQPQHF.

This clone was observed a single time. The J gene is TRBJ2-1, the V gene TRBV5-1; 8 bases fit TRBD2. The CDR3 is made up of 16 amino acids. Losses at the gene ends were 4 bases for V and 6 bases for J; bases not matched to a gene: 12. Germline V gene sequence: CDR1 SGHRS, CDR2 YFSETQ. The CDR3 is CASSPGGTRAANEQFF. The CDR3 DNA is TGCGCCAGCAGCCCCGGAGGGACTAGAGCGGCCAATGAGCAGTTCTTC.

The chain couples TRBV5-1 to TRBJ2-5; 7 positions match TRBD2. The CDR3 extends over 15 amino acids. Germline trimming cut 1 base from V and 5 bases from J; bases unmatched to any gene: 8. Germline V gene lookup returns CDR1 SGHRS and CDR2 YFSETQ. CDR3 sequence (DNA): TGCGCCAGCAGCTTGTTTGGCGGGGGAGGCGAGACCCAGTACTTC. It codes for CASSLFGGGGETQYF.

The rearrangement uses TRBV19 and TRBJ1-4; 7 positions agree with TRBD1. The V gene's germline CDR1 is LNHDA and CDR2 SQIVND (reference sequence). J gave up 0 bases and V 6 bases, and 4 bases lay outside the gene matches. The CDR3 is 15 residues long. The CDR3 bases are TGTGCCAGTAGGGACAGGACCGCAACTAATGAAAAACTGTTTTTT. Translating it yields CASRDRTATNEKLFF.

This chain uses TRBV5-6 with TRBJ2-2, with D possibly matching TRBD1 (5 bases). This CDR3 spans 15 amino acids. The V end was cut by 1 base, the J end by 3 bases, with 10 bases between. Germline assignment: CDR1 SGHDT and CDR2 YYEEEE. The CDR3 coding sequence is TGTGCCAGCAGCTTGATCACAGGTTACACCGGGGAGCTGTTTTTT. Amino acid sequence: CASSLITGYTGELFF.

This chain joins TRBV7-6 and TRBJ2-7; D possibly corresponds to TRBD1 (5 bases). CDR1 and CDR2 (germline): SGHVS, FNYEAQ. This CDR3 region has 12 residues. With 3 bases removed from V and 6 bases from J, the gap between germline ends came to 9 bases. CDR3 region: CASSFQGLEQYF. The CDR3 DNA follows: TGTGCCAGCAGCTTTCAGGGCCTCGAGCAGTACTTC.

The chain has TRBV6-6 and TRBJ2-5; D is perhaps TRBD1 (8 bases). Trimming took 6 bases from V and 5 from J, leaving 19 bases between them. The CDR3 covers 15 residues. The germline V gene has CDR1 MNHNY and CDR2 SVGAGI (reference sequence). The CDR3 nucleotides are TGTGCCAGCAGAGGGGGGGACAGGTCTGGGGAGACCCAGTACTTC. Translating it yields CASRGGDRSGETQYF.

V usage is TRBV5-1 and J usage is TRBJ1-2; TRBD1 is a possible D gene (5 bases). The CDR3 contains 15 residues. V lost 3 bases and J lost 6, with 18 bases in between. In germline, CDR1 is SGHRS, CDR2 YFSETQ. DNA for the CDR3: TGCGCCAGCAGCTGGAACCCTGGGGCCTCGGATGGCTACACCTTC. Amino acids: CASSWNPGASDGYTF.

This chain joins TRBV5-1 and TRBJ1-2, with TRBD1 matching over 9 bases. This CDR3 has 16 residues. Germline V gives CDR1 SGHRS, CDR2 YFSETQ. The V and J ends lost 0 bases and 4 bases, in that order; junction bases with no gene match: 7. The CDR3 loop is CASSLDTTGGLYGYTF. DNA for the CDR3: TGCGCCAGCAGCTTGGACACGACAGGGGGACTCTATGGCTACACCTTC.

This chain joins TRBV30 and TRBJ2-3, with 8 bases identical to TRBD1. V trimming: 4 bases; J trimming: 3 bases; junction bases outside the gene matches: 6. The CDR3 loop spans 14 amino acids. Germline CDR1 GTSNPN, CDR2 SVGIG (reference sequence). DNA of the CDR3: TGTGCCTGGACAGGGGGCTTGACGACAGATACGCAGTATTTT. Residues: CAWTGGLTTDTQYF.

The chain couples TRBV7-9 to TRBJ1-5; tentatively, D is TRBD1 (6 bases). Per the germline V gene, CDR1 is SEHNR and CDR2 is FQNEAQ (reference sequence). The CDR3 has 14 amino acids. Trimming pared 5 bases from V and 5 bases from J, leaving 13 bases between. The CDR3 protein is CASSPDSSYQPQHF. The CDR3 bases are TGTGCCAGCAGCCCGGACAGCTCCTATCAGCCCCAGCATTTT.

V gene TRBV29-1 combines with J gene TRBJ2-7; 12 positions agree with TRBD2. The ends lost 5 bases at V and 4 bases at J; junction bases unmatched: 3. The CDR3 covers 13 residues. From germline, CDR1 is SQVTM and CDR2 ANQGSEA. The CDR3 sequence is CSVRTSGTYEQYF. The CDR3 coding sequence is TGCAGCGTTCGGACTAGCGGGACTTACGAGCAGTACTTC.

This clone was counted between two and nine times. This sequence joins TRBV19 and TRBJ1-4; TRBD1 aligns across 10 bases. The CDR3 is 14 amino acids. CDR1 and CDR2 (germline): LNHDA, SQIVND (reference sequence). Losses at the gene ends were 3 bases for V and 6 bases for J; bases not matched to a gene: 1. The CDR3 here is CASSIGTGDEKLFF. The DNA of the CDR3 is TGTGCCAGTAGTATTGGGACAGGGGATGAAAAACTGTTTTTT. The full variable domain, in which reference TRBV19 and TRBJ1-4 provide the parts outside the CDR3, is DGGITQSPKYLFRKEGQNVTLSCEQNLNHDAMYWYRQDPGQGLRLIYYSQIVNDFQKGDIAEGYSVSREKKESFPLTVTSAQKNPTAFYLCASSIGTGDEKLFFGSGTQLSVL.

The chain has TRBV30 and TRBJ2-3; D may be TRBD2 (6 bases). The V and J ends lost 8 bases and 7 bases respectively, with 22 bases between them. Germline CDR1 GTSNPN, CDR2 SVGIG (reference sequence). This CDR3 spans 14 amino acids. The CDR3 region has the DNA TGTGCCGGAGGGGTAAGGGGCACCTCAAATACGCAGTATTTT. It encodes CAGGVRGTSNTQYF.

The chain couples TRBV10-2 to TRBJ1-5; D not certain. Germline V gives CDR1 WSHSY, CDR2 SAAADI. This CDR3 region has 15 residues. The V end lost 0 bases, the J end lost 7 bases, and 13 bases lay between the germline ends. This CDR3 reads CASSESGGGYQPQHF. The DNA of the CDR3 is TGCGCCAGCAGTGAGTCGGGTGGCGGGTACCAGCCCCAGCATTTT.

V gene TRBV6-1 combines with J gene TRBJ2-7; weak D call: TRBD2 (5 bases). Germline assignment: CDR1 MNHNS and CDR2 SASEGT. V was pared by 3 bases and J by 3 bases, with 9 bases between. The CDR3 has 13 residues. CDR3 DNA sequence: TGTGCCAGCAGTGACGGGGTTGTCTACGAGCAGTACTTC. It codes for CASSDGVVYEQYF.

Written as DNA, the CDR3 is TGTGCCTGGAGCGAGGATTTCAATCAGCCCCAGCATTTT. It is translated as CAWSEDFNQPQHF. This chain connects TRBV30 to TRBJ1-5; the D is unclear. This CDR3 spans 13 amino acids. Germline V gene data show CDR1 as GTSNPN and CDR2 as SVGIG (reference sequence). V shed 3 bases and J shed 3 bases, with 9 bases lying between them.

This chain connects TRBV14 to TRBJ1-6; the D gene is possibly TRBD1 (5 bases). The CDR3 is made up of 18 amino acids. The germline V and J ends were trimmed by 0 bases and 3 bases, with 15 bases remaining between them. Germline values: CDR1 SGHDN, CDR2 FVKESK. The CDR3 spells CASSQEGAGSLYNSPLHF. CDR3 nucleotide sequence: TGTGCCAGCAGCCAAGAAGGGGCCGGGAGCCTCTATAATTCACCCCTCCACTTT.

The chain carries TRBV5-1 and TRBJ1-6; D perhaps matches TRBD1 (6 bases). CDR3 length: 16 residues. Trimming removed 4 bases from V and 10 bases from J, with 21 bases in between. Germline CDR1 SGHRS, CDR2 YFSETQ. In DNA form, the CDR3 reads TGCGCCAGCAGCCCCTTGTTTGGGGGCGAGGGATCACCCCTCCACTTT. Translated, it gives CASSPLFGGEGSPLHF.

The chain is built from TRBV5-1 and TRBJ2-3; weak D call: TRBD1 (6 bases). V was clipped by 2 bases and J by 0 bases, with 7 bases between them. This CDR3 contains 14 residues. Germline V gene sequence: CDR1 SGHRS, CDR2 YFSETQ. The CDR3 protein is CASSFRGSTDTQYF. The CDR3 bases are TGCGCCAGCAGCTTCAGGGGAAGCACAGATACGCAGTATTTT.

The chain carries TRBV6-1 and TRBJ1-4; 7 bases map to TRBD1. This CDR3 has 14 residues. Trimming removed 6 bases from V and 5 bases from J; junction bases left unmatched: 6. Germline CDR1 is MNHNS and CDR2 is SASEGT. The CDR3 spells CASSSNRGNEKLFF. The CDR3 bases are TGTGCCAGCAGCAGTAACAGGGGAAATGAAAAACTGTTTTTT.

About this clone: Compared with germline, one end of the junction differs, possibly owing to a read error. The chain links TRBV5-1 to TRBJ2-1; 10 positions agree with TRBD2. This CDR3 has 16 residues. The germline V gene has CDR1 SGHRS and CDR2 YFSETQ. This CDR3 is CASRLGSGGVYNEQFF. DNA for the CDR3: TGCGCCAGCAGATTGGGAAGCGGGGGGGTTTACAATGAGCAGTTCTTC.

This chain joins TRBV23-1 and TRBJ2-1; 9 bases are shared with TRBD1. TRBV23-1 is assigned to the ORF class and has an uncertain function. The junction had 15 bases not matched to a gene; V was cut back by 0 bases and J by 0 bases. The CDR3 covers 21 residues. For the CDR3, the DNA is TGCGCCAGCAGTCAATCCTCCCGGGACACCGACAGGGGGATCTCCTACAATGAGCAGTTCTTC. As protein: CASSQSSRDTDRGISYNEQFF.

This clone showed up just once. The chain joins TRBV10-1 to TRBJ2-5; unclear D gene. This CDR3 comprises 13 residues. From germline, CDR1 is WNHNN and CDR2 SYGVQD (reference sequence). Trimming shortened V by 2 bases and J by 5 bases, and 9 bases separated the two germline ends. The CDR3 reads CASSETPLETQYF. The CDR3 coding sequence is TGCGCCAGCAGTGAGACTCCCCTTGAGACCCAGTACTTC.

The J gene is TRBJ2-1, the V gene TRBV5-3, with TRBD2 matching over 11 bases. TRBV5-3 belongs to the ORF category, with a function that is uncertain. The CDR3 has 18 residues. Germline trimming cut 1 base from V and 4 bases from J; bases unmatched to any gene: 10. The CDR3 DNA reads TGTGCCAGAAGCTTGCTACTAGCGGGGGAACCGGGTTACAATGAGCAGTTCTTC. This codes for CARSLLLAGEPGYNEQFF.

This chain links TRBV7-2 with TRBJ2-1; 11 bases are shared with TRBD1. CDR1 is SGHTA and CDR2 is FQGNSA in the germline V gene. The CDR3 has 16 residues. After removal of 0 bases from V and 11 bases from J, the junction contained 9 bases not matched to a gene. The CDR3, as DNA: TGTGCCAGCAGCTTAGCAAAAGGACAGGGGGCGAGTAAGCAGTTCTTC. It translates to CASSLAKGQGASKQFF.

The genes are TRBV20-1 and TRBJ2-1; D remains ambiguous. With 1 base removed from V and 10 bases from J, the gap between germline ends came to 8 bases. The germline V gene has CDR1 DFQATT and CDR2 SNEGSKA (reference sequence). CDR3 size: 11 residues. The CDR3, as DNA: TGCAGTGCTAGAGCGTTCGGGGAGCAGTTCTTC. It encodes CSARAFGEQFF.

This clone counts as medium-sized. The CDR3: CASSISWQGVYEQYF. The CDR3 DNA is TGTGCCAGTAGTATTAGCTGGCAGGGCGTCTACGAGCAGTACTTC. The V gene is TRBV19, the J gene TRBJ2-7; D perhaps matches TRBD1 (5 bases). The CDR3 extends over 15 amino acids. Trimming cost V 3 bases and J 3 bases, with 15 bases left between them. Germline lookup yields CDR1 LNHDA and CDR2 SQIVND (reference sequence).

J is TRBJ1-1 and V is TRBV5-4; the D is unclear. V was pared by 2 bases and J by 4 bases, with 12 bases between. The CDR3 extends over 14 amino acids. Germline CDR1 reads SGHNT; CDR2 reads YYREEE (reference sequence). The CDR3 DNA reads as TGTGCCAGCAGCTTAATCGGGGAGAGCACTGAAGCTTTCTTT. Its protein product is CASSLIGESTEAFF.